What follows are 14 T cell receptor beta chains derived from one specimen sequenced in a study of blood T cell repertoires in COVID-19. Sequenced by immunoSEQ multiplex PCR; TCRdb stores in-frame clones only, minus some. The data hold almost 250,000 clones, with around nine tenths observed a single time. The sequenced sample consisted of peripheral blood. These TCRs come from a woman aged 55-70 years who had recovered from COVID-19.

The chain has TRBV19 and TRBJ2-7; 9 bases align to TRBD2. Trimming at V came to 1 base and at J to 3 bases, leaving 13 bases not matched to a gene. This CDR3 is 18 amino acids long. In germline, CDR1 is LNHDA, CDR2 SQIVND (reference sequence). This CDR3 reads CASSIVSSSGGLIYEQYF. In DNA, the CDR3 is TGTGCCAGTAGTATAGTGTCCTCAAGCGGGGGGCTTATCTACGAGCAGTACTTC.

The chain is built from TRBV10-3 and TRBJ2-3, with D perhaps matching TRBD2 (6 bases). V lost 2 bases to trimming and J lost 5 bases, with 14 bases between them. The length of the CDR3 is 15 residues. Germline CDR1 reads ENHRY; CDR2 reads SYGVKD. The chain's CDR3 is CAISENRFGGDTQYF. The CDR3 coding sequence is TGTGCCATCAGTGAGAACAGGTTCGGGGGAGATACGCAGTATTTT.

This sequence joins TRBV29-1 and TRBJ2-1, with TRBD2 as a possible D gene (5 bases). Trimming took off 5 bases at V and 7 bases at J, with 27 bases between the two ends. CDR3 length equals 17 residues. CDR1 and CDR2 from the germline V gene are SQVTM and ANQGSEA. In DNA form, the CDR3 reads TGCAGCGTTTCGGTCATCCGGGCCGCAAATACGGGGAATGAGCAGTTCTTC. Its protein product is CSVSVIRAANTGNEQFF.

The chain has TRBV6-5 and TRBJ2-7, with D tentatively TRBD1 (6 bases). Germline V CDR1 and CDR2: MNHEY, SVGAGI. This CDR3 has 15 residues. V lost 0 bases, J lost 2 bases, and 11 bases lay in between. The CDR3 region is CASSYSDRTAYEQYF. CDR3 sequence (DNA): TGTGCCAGCAGTTACTCAGACCGGACAGCCTACGAGCAGTACTTC.

The J gene is TRBJ2-3, the V gene TRBV5-1, with TRBD2 matching 13 bases. This CDR3 comprises 14 residues. With V trimmed by 4 bases and J by 11 bases, 7 bases remained unmatched. Germline CDR1 and CDR2: SGHRS and YFSETQ. CDR3 sequence: CASSPGLAGDGQYF. The CDR3 DNA is TGCGCCAGCAGCCCCGGACTAGCGGGGGATGGGCAGTATTTT.

The count of this clone is one. The chain recombines TRBV7-2 with TRBJ2-3; TRBD2 aligns across 11 bases. V lost 3 bases to trimming and J lost 6 bases; unmatched junction nucleotides: 8. The CDR3 loop spans 16 amino acids. The germline gives CDR1 SGHTA, CDR2 FQGNSA. CDR3 region: CASSLFSGGAGDTQYF. The CDR3 DNA reads as TGTGCCAGCAGCTTGTTTAGCGGGGGGGCAGGCGATACGCAGTATTTT.

The V call is TRBV13, the J call TRBJ1-1, with D hard to call. Germline assignment: CDR1 PRHDT and CDR2 FYEKMQ (reference sequence). There are 16 residues in the CDR3. With 3 bases removed from V and 1 base from J, the gap between germline ends came to 15 bases. DNA of the CDR3: TGTGCCAGCAGCTTCCCTCCGTGGGCGGGGAACACTGAAGCTTTCTTT. Encoded protein: CASSFPPWAGNTEAFF.

This chain links TRBV28 with TRBJ1-1, with unresolved D. Germline CDR1 reads MDHEN; CDR2 reads SYDVKM. This CDR3 region has 12 residues. V lost 2 bases to trimming and J lost 6 bases, with 7 bases between them. The CDR3 bases are TGTGCCAGCAGTTTACGGGTAGCTGAAGCTTTCTTT. Its protein is CASSLRVAEAFF.

The genes are TRBV19 and TRBJ2-3; 12 bases are a match to TRBD2. Per the germline V gene, CDR1 is LNHDA and CDR2 is SQIVND (reference sequence). Trimming cost V 6 bases and J 4 bases; bases outside gene matches: 5. This CDR3 is 15 amino acids long. CDR3 protein: CASRQLAGGPDTQYF. DNA for the CDR3: TGTGCCAGTAGGCAACTAGCGGGGGGCCCAGATACGCAGTATTTT.

This clone came up once. The gene calls are TRBV11-1 and TRBJ1-2, with 7 nucleotides matching TRBD1. Germline V CDR1 and CDR2: SGHAT, FQDESV (reference sequence). V lost 4 bases to trimming and J lost 7 bases; unmatched junction nucleotides: 6. This CDR3 contains 13 residues. The CDR3 spells CASSSITGAGYTF. CDR3 in DNA: TGTGCCAGCAGCTCAATTACAGGGGCTGGCTACACCTTC.

The V call is TRBV4-3, the J call TRBJ1-1; D gene uncertain. The V gene lost 3 bases and the J gene lost 8 bases, with 13 bases spanning the gap. This CDR3 is 13 amino acids long. Germline CDR1 is LGHNA and CDR2 is YSLEER. As DNA, the CDR3 is TGCGCCAGCAGCCAGCACACGCGGTCAGAAGCTTTCTTT. As protein: CASSQHTRSEAFF.

This clone was observed a few times. This chain connects TRBV6-2 or TRBV6-3 to TRBJ2-7, with 8 bases that match TRBD2. The junction had 11 bases not matched to a gene; V was cut back by 4 bases and J by 3 bases. This CDR3 has 16 residues. The germline V gene encodes CDR1 MNHEY and CDR2 SVGEGT. The CDR3 DNA is TGTGCCAGCAGTTCGGCGGGGAGCGGGAGAAACTACGAGCAGTACTTC. Translating gives CASSSAGSGRNYEQYF.

The rearrangement uses TRBV6-5 and TRBJ1-2; TRBD1 aligns across 10 bases. The CDR3 is 16 amino acids. The V and J ends lost 4 bases and 3 bases, in that order; junction bases with no gene match: 8. Germline V gene data show CDR1 as MNHEY and CDR2 as SVGAGI. The CDR3 DNA reads TGTGCCAGCAGTTCACCCGGGACAGGGGCGGACTATGGCTACACCTTC. It specifies CASSSPGTGADYGYTF.

Written as DNA, the CDR3 is TGCGCCAGCAGCCAGGGACAGGGGGCCAACGTCCTGACTTTC. Amino acid sequence: CASSQGQGANVLTF. V gene TRBV5-1 combines with J gene TRBJ2-6; 7 positions match TRBD1. Germline CDR1 reads SGHRS; CDR2 reads YFSETQ. V gave up 4 bases and J gave up 4 bases; unmatched junction bases: 2. The length of the CDR3 is 14 residues.